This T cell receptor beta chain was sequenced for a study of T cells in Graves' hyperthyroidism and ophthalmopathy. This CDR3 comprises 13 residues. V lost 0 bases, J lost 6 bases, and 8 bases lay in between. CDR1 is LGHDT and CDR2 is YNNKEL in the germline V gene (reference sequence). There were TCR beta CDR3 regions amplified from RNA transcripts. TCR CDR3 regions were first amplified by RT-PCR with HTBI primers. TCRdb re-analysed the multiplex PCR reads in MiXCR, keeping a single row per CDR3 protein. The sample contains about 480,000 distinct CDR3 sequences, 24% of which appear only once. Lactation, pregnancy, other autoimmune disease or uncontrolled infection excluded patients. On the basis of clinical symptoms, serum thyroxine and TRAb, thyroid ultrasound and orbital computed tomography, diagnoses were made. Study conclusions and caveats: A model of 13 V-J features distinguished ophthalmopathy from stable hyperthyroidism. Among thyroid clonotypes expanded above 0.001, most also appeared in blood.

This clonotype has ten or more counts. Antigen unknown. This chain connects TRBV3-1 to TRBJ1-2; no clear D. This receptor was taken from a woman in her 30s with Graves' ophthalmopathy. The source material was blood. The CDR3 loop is CASSQEVGNGYTF. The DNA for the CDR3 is TGTGCCAGCAGCCAAGAAGTGGGGAATGGCTACACCTTC. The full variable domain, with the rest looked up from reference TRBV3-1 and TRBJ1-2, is DTAVSQTPKYLVTQMGNDKSIKCEQNLGHDTMYWYKQDSKKFLKIMFSYNNKELIINETVPNRFSPKSPDKAHLNLHINSLELGDSAVYFCASSQEVGNGYTFGSGTRLTVV.